The source of this T cell receptor beta chain is a study of OX40 agonist ivuxolimab in advanced cancers. Profiled with immunoSEQ multiplex PCR; TCRdb holds only in-frame clones, not every one. The sample shows 20,000 to 30,000 clones, roughly 79% of them seen only once. Germline CDR1 is SGHRS and CDR2 is YFSETQ. The V and J ends lost 0 bases and 6 bases, in that order; junction bases with no gene match: 6. The length of the CDR3 is 16 residues. This chain links TRBV5-1 with TRBJ2-1; 10 bases align to TRBD2. The sequenced sample was CD4+ or CD8+ T cells sorted from blood, obtained in a trial of the OX40 agonist ivuxolimab. The TCR originated in an adult with an advanced solid tumor such as melanoma, head and neck, liver or kidney cancer. This CDR3 is CASSLGPSGGLNEQFF. CDR3 nucleotides: TGCGCCAGCAGCTTGGGACCTAGCGGGGGTCTCAATGAGCAGTTCTTC. Full variable domain (missing parts from reference TRBV5-1 and TRBJ2-1): KAGVTQTPRYLIKTRGQQVTLSCSPISGHRSVSWYQQTPGQGLQFLFEYFSETQRNKGNFPGRFSGRQFSNSRSEMNVSTLELGDSALYLCASSLGPSGGLNEQFFGPGTRLTVL.